What follows are 22 T cell receptor beta chains derived from one specimen sequenced in a study of technical replicates of blood from a handful of donors. Clones were sequenced by immunoSEQ multiplex PCR, and TCRdb holds only the in-frame ones, with some missing. The top ten hold 0.2% to 0.25% of the sample, which has tens of thousands of clones, nearly 98% seen once. The sequenced sample consisted of T cells isolated from PBMCs. The source of these receptors is a human donor in good health.

CDR3 region: CASSFGQDNGETQYF. The DNA of the CDR3 is TGCGCCAGCAGCTTCGGACAGGACAACGGAGAGACCCAGTACTTC. The chain joins TRBV5-1 to TRBJ2-5; TRBD1 aligns across 7 bases. The CDR3 extends over 15 amino acids. The V and J ends lost 2 bases and 4 bases, in that order; junction bases with no gene match: 8. Germline V gene sequence: CDR1 SGHRS, CDR2 YFSETQ. Looking up the rest from reference TRBV5-1 and TRBJ2-5 gives the full variable domain: KAGVTQTPRYLIKTRGQQVTLSCSPISGHRSVSWYQQTPGQGLQFLFEYFSETQRNKGNFPGRFSGRQFSNSRSEMNVSTLELGDSALYLCASSFGQDNGETQYFGPGTRLLVL.

The chain is built from TRBV29-1 and TRBJ1-1; D is uncertain. This CDR3 contains 13 residues. CDR1 is SQVTM and CDR2 is ANQGSEA in the germline V gene. V was clipped by 6 bases and J by 5 bases, with 16 bases between them. The CDR3: CSVDTPRHTEAFF. Written as DNA, the CDR3 is TGCAGCGTAGACACCCCCCGGCATACTGAAGCTTTCTTT.

The chain uses TRBV12-5 and TRBJ1-1; D might be TRBD1 (5 bases). V lost 0 bases and J 1 base, leaving 12 bases between the germline ends. Germline-derived CDR1 and CDR2 are LGHNT and FRNRAP. This CDR3 spans 16 amino acids. Here the CDR3 reads CASGLVLGRENTEAFF. The CDR3, as DNA: TGTGCTAGTGGTTTGGTACTGGGCAGGGAGAACACTGAAGCTTTCTTT.

The V call is TRBV29-1, the J call TRBJ2-7; D is perhaps TRBD1 (5 bases). The V gene's germline CDR1 is SQVTM and CDR2 ANQGSEA. V gave up 4 bases and J gave up 2 bases, with 12 bases separating them. The CDR3 is made up of 13 amino acids. CDR3 bases: TGCAGCGTTGCGCAGGGTCCTCCCTACGAGCAGTACTTC. Protein: CSVAQGPPYEQYF.

V and J are TRBV7-6 and TRBJ1-1; D is uncertain. This CDR3 region has 17 residues. Germline CDR1 reads SGHVS; CDR2 reads FNYEAQ. Trimming took off 1 base at V and 0 bases at J, with 15 bases between the two ends. CDR3 residues: CASSLGLKGVLNTEAFF. The CDR3 nucleotides read TGTGCCAGCAGCTTAGGACTCAAAGGTGTTTTGAACACTGAAGCTTTCTTT.

The chain employs TRBV30 and TRBJ2-3, with 7 bases identical to TRBD2. Germline trimming cut 2 bases from V and 4 bases from J; bases unmatched to any gene: 9. Germline CDR1 reads GTSNPN; CDR2 reads SVGIG (reference sequence). CDR3 size: 15 residues. CDR3 bases: TGTGCCTGGAGTCCTCGGGGAGGGCTGTCAGATACGCAGTATTTT. This sequence encodes CAWSPRGGLSDTQYF.

The chain employs TRBV7-9 and TRBJ2-7; 7 bases fit TRBD2. The CDR3 is made up of 13 amino acids. V shed 5 bases, J shed 2 bases, and the junction held 3 bases outside the gene matches. Germline values: CDR1 SEHNR, CDR2 FQNEAQ (reference sequence). CDR3 bases: TGTGCCAGCAGCCGACGGGGGGCCTACGAGCAGTACTTC. Translating it yields CASSRRGAYEQYF. Complete variable domain (other parts from reference TRBV7-9 and TRBJ2-7): DTGVSQNPRHKITKRGQNVTFRCDPISEHNRLYWYRQTLGQGPEFLTYFQNEAQLEKSRLLSDRFSAERPKGSFSTLEIQRTEQGDSAMYLCASSRRGAYEQYFGPGTRLTVT.

This clone was seen only once. This chain joins TRBV4-1 and TRBJ1-1; no clear D. V was trimmed by 4 bases and J by 0 bases, leaving 15 bases between them. The CDR3 loop spans 16 amino acids. CDR1 is MGHRA and CDR2 is YSYEKL in the germline V gene. The CDR3 bases are TGCGCCAGCAGCCGTGAGGGATCAAATATGAACACTGAAGCTTTCTTT. Protein product: CASSREGSNMNTEAFF.

The genes are TRBV11-2 and TRBJ2-1; no firm D call. The CDR3 is made up of 13 amino acids. V was clipped by 5 bases and J by 7 bases, with 12 bases between them. Germline lookup yields CDR1 SGHAT and CDR2 FQNNGV. Here the CDR3 reads CASSPLPLNEQFF. CDR3 DNA: TGTGCCAGCAGCCCCCTCCCCTTGAATGAGCAGTTCTTC.

The rearrangement links TRBV11-2 to TRBJ1-4, with D possibly being TRBD1 (5 bases). Germline V gene data show CDR1 as SGHAT and CDR2 as FQNNGV. The CDR3 is 15 amino acids. V gave up 5 bases and J gave up 3 bases, with 13 bases separating them. The CDR3, as DNA: TGTGCCAGCAGCCCGCGACAGTCCGCTAATGAAAAACTGTTTTTT. This translates into CASSPRQSANEKLFF.

The J gene is TRBJ1-3, the V gene TRBV19, with a possible D match to TRBD1 (6 bases). CDR1 and CDR2 (germline): LNHDA, SQIVND (reference sequence). The CDR3 has 15 amino acids. V lost 4 bases, J lost 0 bases, and 10 bases lay in between. CDR3 loop: CASSTGQSSGNTIYF. The DNA of the CDR3 is TGTGCCAGTAGTACCGGACAGAGCTCTGGAAACACCATATATTTT.

The chain uses TRBV5-6 and TRBJ1-5; maybe TRBD1 (5 bases). Germline V gives CDR1 SGHDT, CDR2 YYEEEE. This CDR3 has 15 residues. The V end lost 0 bases, the J end lost 2 bases, and 9 bases lay between the germline ends. The CDR3 loop reads CASSLAGWGNQPQHF. Here the CDR3 DNA reads TGTGCCAGCAGCTTGGCAGGGTGGGGCAATCAGCCCCAGCATTTT.

The V call is TRBV4-1, the J call TRBJ1-5; 9 bases map to TRBD1. Trimming cost V 5 bases and J 6 bases; bases outside gene matches: 8. The CDR3 is 15 residues long. Germline V CDR1 and CDR2: MGHRA, YSYEKL. The DNA of the CDR3 is TGCGCCAGCAGCTCGGACAGGGGAGGTCGTCAGCCCCAGCATTTT. Its protein product is CASSSDRGGRQPQHF.

CDR3 coding DNA: TGTGCCAGCAGCAACTCCGGGACAGTAGATGAAAAACTGTTTTTT. This encodes CASSNSGTVDEKLFF. This chain connects TRBV7-9 to TRBJ1-4, with 7 bases identical to TRBD1. The CDR3 has 15 residues. Trimming removed 5 bases from V and 6 bases from J; junction bases left unmatched: 9. Germline V gives CDR1 SEHNR, CDR2 FQNEAQ (reference sequence).

V and J are TRBV12-5 and TRBJ2-3; a possible D gene is TRBD2 (5 bases). Germline CDR1 and CDR2: LGHNT and FRNRAP. The length of the CDR3 is 18 residues. Deletions cut 0 bases from V and 0 bases from J, with 16 bases between. CDR3 sequence reads: CASGLVQTGRRSTDTQYF. In nucleotides, the CDR3 is TGTGCTAGTGGTTTGGTACAAACTGGGCGGAGGAGCACAGATACGCAGTATTTT.

As regards this clone: One end of the junction fails to match germline, which may point to a read error. The chain has TRBV7-7 and TRBJ2-2, with D perhaps TRBD2 (6 bases). Germline V gene data show CDR1 as SSHAT and CDR2 as FNYEAQ (reference sequence). This CDR3 is built from 16 residues. In nucleotides, the CDR3 is TGTGCCAGCAGCTTATGGGGACTGCAGAACCCCGGGGAGCTGTTTTTT. Its translation: CASSLWGLQNPGELFF.

The rearrangement links TRBV7-2 to TRBJ2-7, with D maybe TRBD2 (6 bases). The CDR3 extends over 15 amino acids. CDR1 and CDR2 from the germline V gene are SGHTA and FQGNSA. Trimming removed 8 bases from V and 2 bases from J, with 19 bases in between. CDR3 sequence reads: CASGPRDFRTYEQYF. As DNA, the CDR3 is TGTGCCAGCGGCCCCCGGGACTTTCGAACCTACGAGCAGTACTTC. Full variable domain (missing parts from reference TRBV7-2 and TRBJ2-7): GAGVSQSPSNKVTEKGKDVELRCDPISGHTALYWYRQSLGQGLEFLIYFQGNSAPDKSGLPSDRFSAERTGGSVSTLTIQRTQQEDSAVYLCASGPRDFRTYEQYFGPGTRLTVT.

This chain joins TRBV5-1 and TRBJ2-7; 10 bases are shared with TRBD1. CDR1 SGHRS and CDR2 YFSETQ come from the germline V gene. The J segment lost 5 bases and the V segment lost 0 bases, leaving 8 bases of the junction unmatched. This CDR3 region has 16 residues. This CDR3 reads CASSLALGTGVNEQYF. DNA of the CDR3: TGCGCCAGCAGCTTGGCCCTCGGGACAGGGGTAAACGAGCAGTACTTC. Filled out from reference TRBV5-1 and TRBJ2-7, the complete variable domain reads KAGVTQTPRYLIKTRGQQVTLSCSPISGHRSVSWYQQTPGQGLQFLFEYFSETQRNKGNFPGRFSGRQFSNSRSEMNVSTLELGDSALYLCASSLALGTGVNEQYFGPGTRLTVT.

This clone occurred a few times. This chain connects TRBV2 to TRBJ1-3, with TRBD1 as a possible D gene (5 bases). The germline gives CDR1 SNHLY, CDR2 FYNNEI. V was clipped by 7 bases and J by 0 bases, with 28 bases between them. This CDR3 comprises 20 residues. The DNA of the CDR3 is TGTGCCAGCACCGAAATCGTCGTGAGTTGGACACCAGACTCTGGAAACACCATATATTTT. This gives the protein CASTEIVVSWTPDSGNTIYF.

This rearrangement joins TRBV7-9 to TRBJ2-6, with TRBD1 identical over 7 bases. Germline loops: CDR1 SEHNR, CDR2 FQNEAQ (reference sequence). Unmatched junction bases numbered 8, after V lost 6 bases and J lost 3 bases. There are 16 residues in the CDR3. CDR3 protein: CASRRNQGVGANVLTF. The CDR3 DNA sequence: TGTGCCAGCAGGAGAAATCAGGGGGTTGGGGCCAACGTCCTGACTTTC.

The V and J genes are TRBV9 and TRBJ2-7, with 7 bases lining up with TRBD2. The CDR3 has 17 residues. After removal of 4 bases from V and 2 bases from J, the junction contained 15 bases not matched to a gene. Germline CDR1 and CDR2: SGDLS and YYNGEE. CDR3 loop: CASSQDPTGGGPYEQYF. The CDR3 bases are TGTGCCAGCAGCCAAGATCCCACGGGGGGAGGTCCCTACGAGCAGTACTTC.

CDR3 sequence reads: CATSRDQAEETQYF. In DNA, the CDR3 is TGTGCCACCAGCAGAGATCAGGCAGAAGAGACCCAGTACTTC. This chain links TRBV15 with TRBJ2-5; D is unclear. Germline V gene lookup returns CDR1 LNHNV and CDR2 YYDKDF (reference sequence). This CDR3 is built from 14 residues. Trimming stripped 0 bases from V and 3 bases from J, with 8 bases between.